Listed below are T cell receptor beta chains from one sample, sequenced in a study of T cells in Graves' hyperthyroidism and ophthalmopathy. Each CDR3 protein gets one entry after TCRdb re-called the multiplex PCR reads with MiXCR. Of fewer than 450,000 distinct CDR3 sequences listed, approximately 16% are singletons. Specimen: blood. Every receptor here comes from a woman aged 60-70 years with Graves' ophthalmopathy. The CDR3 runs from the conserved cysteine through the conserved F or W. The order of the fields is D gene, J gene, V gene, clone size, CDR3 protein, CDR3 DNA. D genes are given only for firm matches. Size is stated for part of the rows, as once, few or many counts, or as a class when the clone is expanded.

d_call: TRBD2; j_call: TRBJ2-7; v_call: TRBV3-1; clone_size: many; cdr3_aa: CASSQGVSGSYEQYF; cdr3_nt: TGTGCCAGCAGCCAAGGGGTTAGCGGGAGTTACGAGCAGTACTTC
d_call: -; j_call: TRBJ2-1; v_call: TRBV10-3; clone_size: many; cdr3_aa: CAISEPPGLANNEQFF; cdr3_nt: TGTGCCATCAGTGAACCCCCGGGACTGGCTAACAATGAGCAGTTCTTC
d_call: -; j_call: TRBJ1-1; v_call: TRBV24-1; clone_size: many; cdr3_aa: CATREAGGNTEAFF; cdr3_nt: TGTGCCACCCGAGAAGCAGGAGGGAACACTGAAGCTTTCTTT
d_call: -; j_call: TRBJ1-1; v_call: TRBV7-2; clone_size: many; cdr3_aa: CASSSTLKNTEAFF; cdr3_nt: TGTGCCAGCAGCTCCACCTTAAAGAACACTGAAGCTTTCTTT
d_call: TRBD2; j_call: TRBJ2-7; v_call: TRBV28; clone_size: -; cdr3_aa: CASSHLLAGVIYEQYF; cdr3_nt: TGTGCCAGCAGCCACCTTTTAGCGGGAGTGATCTACGAGCAGTACTTC
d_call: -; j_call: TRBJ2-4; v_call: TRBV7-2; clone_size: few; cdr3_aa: CASSLVRAGASNIQYF; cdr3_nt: TGTGCCAGCAGCTTAGTTCGGGCGGGGGCGTCGAACATTCAGTACTTC
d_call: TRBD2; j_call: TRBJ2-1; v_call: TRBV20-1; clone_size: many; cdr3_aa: CSATAWTSGNNEQFF; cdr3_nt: TGCAGTGCTACCGCATGGACTAGCGGTAACAATGAGCAGTTCTTC
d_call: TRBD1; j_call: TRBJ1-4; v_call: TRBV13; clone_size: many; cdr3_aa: CASSPAGQEKKLFF; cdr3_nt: TGTGCCAGCAGCCCGGCGGGACAGGAGAAAAAACTGTTTTTT
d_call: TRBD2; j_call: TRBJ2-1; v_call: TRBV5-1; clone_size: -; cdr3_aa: CASSEGLAVRDEQFF; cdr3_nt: TGCGCCAGCAGCGAGGGACTAGCGGTTCGCGATGAGCAGTTCTTC
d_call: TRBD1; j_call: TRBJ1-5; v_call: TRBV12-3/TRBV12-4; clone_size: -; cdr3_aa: CASSPTGAPGEPQHF; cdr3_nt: TGTGCCAGCAGTCCAACAGGGGCCCCGGGGGAGCCCCAGCATTTT
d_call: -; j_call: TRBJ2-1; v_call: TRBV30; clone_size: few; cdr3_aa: CAWSVPLPQGGSYNEQFF; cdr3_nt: TGTGCCTGGAGTGTACCTTTGCCCCAGGGTGGATCCTACAATGAGCAGTTCTTC
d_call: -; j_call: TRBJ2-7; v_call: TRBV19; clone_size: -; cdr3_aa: CASSFPRTGIYEQYF; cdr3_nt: TGTGCCAGTAGTTTTCCCCGAACAGGTATCTACGAGCAGTACTTC
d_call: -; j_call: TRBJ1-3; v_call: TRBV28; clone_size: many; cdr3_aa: CASSGTAGNTIYF; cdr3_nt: TGTGCCAGCAGCGGGACCGCTGGAAACACCATATATTTT
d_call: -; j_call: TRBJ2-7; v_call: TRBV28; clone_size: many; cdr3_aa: CASSLSHSYEQYF; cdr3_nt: TGTGCCAGCAGTTTATCGCACTCCTACGAGCAGTACTTC
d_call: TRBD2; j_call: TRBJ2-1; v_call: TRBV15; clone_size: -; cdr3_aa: CATSRDLAGGGYNEQFF; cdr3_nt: TGTGCCACCAGCAGAGATCTAGCGGGAGGAGGGTACAATGAGCAGTTCTTC
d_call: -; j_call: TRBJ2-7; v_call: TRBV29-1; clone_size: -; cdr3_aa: CSVWGPSAAKSSEQYF; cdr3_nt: TGCAGCGTTTGGGGACCCTCCGCGGCTAAGTCCTCCGAGCAGTACTTC
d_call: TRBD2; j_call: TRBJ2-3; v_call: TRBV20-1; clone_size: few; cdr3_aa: CSASGRARADTQYF; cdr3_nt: TGCAGTGCTAGCGGGAGGGCCAGGGCAGATACGCAGTATTTT
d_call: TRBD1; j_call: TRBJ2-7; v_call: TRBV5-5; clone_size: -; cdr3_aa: CASSPGTGCEQYF; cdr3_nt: TGTGCCAGCAGCCCGGGGACAGGTTGCGAGCAGTACTTC
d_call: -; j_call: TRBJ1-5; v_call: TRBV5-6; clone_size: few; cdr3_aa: CASSLARTGQPQHF; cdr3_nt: TGTGCCAGCAGCTTGGCCAGGACGGGTCAGCCCCAGCATTTT
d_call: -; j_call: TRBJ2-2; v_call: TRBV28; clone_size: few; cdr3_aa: CASRVGPNTGELFF; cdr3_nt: TGTGCCAGCAGGGTGGGGCCGAACACCGGGGAGCTGTTTTTT
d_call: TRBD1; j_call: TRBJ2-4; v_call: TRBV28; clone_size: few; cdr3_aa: CASGTALAKNIQYF; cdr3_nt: TGTGCCAGCGGGACAGCACTAGCCAAAAACATTCAGTACTTC
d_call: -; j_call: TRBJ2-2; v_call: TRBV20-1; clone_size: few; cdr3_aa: CSAHPISNTGELFF; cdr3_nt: TGCAGTGCTCACCCGATCAGCAACACCGGGGAGCTGTTTTTT
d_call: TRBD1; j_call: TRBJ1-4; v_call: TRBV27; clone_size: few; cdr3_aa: CASRPTGGGEKLFF; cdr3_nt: TGTGCCAGCAGACCCACAGGGGGAGGCGAAAAACTGTTTTTT
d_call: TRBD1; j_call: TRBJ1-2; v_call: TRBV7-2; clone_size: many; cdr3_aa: CASSRDRVGYTF; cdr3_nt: TGTGCCAGCAGCAGGGACAGGGTTGGCTACACCTTC
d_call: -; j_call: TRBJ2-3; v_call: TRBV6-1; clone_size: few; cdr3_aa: CASGAKGTDTQYF; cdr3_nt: TGTGCCAGCGGGGCAAAGGGGACAGATACGCAGTATTTT
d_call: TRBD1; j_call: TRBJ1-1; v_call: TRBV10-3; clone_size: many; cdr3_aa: CASGQVNTEAFF; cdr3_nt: TGTGCCAGCGGACAGGTGAACACTGAAGCTTTCTTT
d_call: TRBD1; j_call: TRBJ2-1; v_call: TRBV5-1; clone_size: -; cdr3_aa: CASSGGQTYNEQFF; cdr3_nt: TGCGCCAGCAGCGGGGGACAGACCTACAATGAGCAGTTCTTC
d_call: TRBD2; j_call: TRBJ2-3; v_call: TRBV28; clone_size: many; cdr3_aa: CASRDLAGGPGDTQYF; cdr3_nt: TGTGCCAGCAGGGACTTAGCGGGAGGGCCCGGGGATACGCAGTATTTT
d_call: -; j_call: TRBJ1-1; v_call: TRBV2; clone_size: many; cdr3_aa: CASRTHLNTEAFF; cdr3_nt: TGTGCCAGCAGGACACATCTGAACACTGAAGCTTTCTTT
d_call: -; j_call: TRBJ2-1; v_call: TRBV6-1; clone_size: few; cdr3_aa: CASSRSRVSYNEQFF; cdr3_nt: TGTGCCAGCAGCCGCAGTAGGGTCTCCTACAATGAGCAGTTCTTC
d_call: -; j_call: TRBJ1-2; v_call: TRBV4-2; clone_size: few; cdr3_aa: CASSQLQTRDGYTF; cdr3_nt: TGTGCCAGCAGCCAACTACAGACCAGGGATGGCTACACCTTC
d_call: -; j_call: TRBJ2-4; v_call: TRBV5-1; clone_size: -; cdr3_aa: CASSPGVAKNIQYF; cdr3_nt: TGCGCCAGCAGCCCGGGTGTAGCCAAAAACATTCAGTACTTC
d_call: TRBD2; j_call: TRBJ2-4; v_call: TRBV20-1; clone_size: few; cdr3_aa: CSARDLGQGGDLAKNIQYF; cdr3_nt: TGCAGTGCTAGAGATCTGGGGCAGGGAGGGGACCTAGCCAAAAACATTCAGTACTTC
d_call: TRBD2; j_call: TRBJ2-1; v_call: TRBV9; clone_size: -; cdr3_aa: CASSVLAGVLNEQFF; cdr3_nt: TGTGCCAGCAGCGTATTGGCGGGAGTTCTTAATGAGCAGTTCTTC
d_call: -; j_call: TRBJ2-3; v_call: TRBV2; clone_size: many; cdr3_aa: CASSEADSTDTQYF; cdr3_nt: TGTGCCAGCAGTGAGGCGGATAGCACAGATACGCAGTATTTT
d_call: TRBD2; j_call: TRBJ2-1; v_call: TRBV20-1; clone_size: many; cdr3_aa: CSAPSSGRLNEQFF; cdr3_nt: TGCAGTGCCCCGAGTAGCGGGAGATTGAATGAGCAGTTCTTC
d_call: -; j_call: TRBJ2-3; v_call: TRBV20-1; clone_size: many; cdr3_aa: CSAVLQGKRFTDTQYF; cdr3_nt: TGCAGTGCCGTATTACAGGGAAAGAGGTTCACAGATACGCAGTATTTT
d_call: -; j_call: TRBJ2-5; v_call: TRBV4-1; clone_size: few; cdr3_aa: CASSQLTLGTFKETQYF; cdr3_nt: TGCGCCAGCAGCCAACTAACCCTCGGGACTTTTAAAGAGACCCAGTACTTC
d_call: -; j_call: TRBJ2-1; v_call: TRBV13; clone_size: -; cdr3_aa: CASSLGASYEQFF; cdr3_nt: TGTGCCAGCAGCTTAGGGGCCAGCTATGAGCAGTTCTTC
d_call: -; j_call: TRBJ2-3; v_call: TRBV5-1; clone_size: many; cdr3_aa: CASSLGGVSTDTQYF; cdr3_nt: TGCGCCAGCAGCTTGGGCGGAGTAAGCACAGATACGCAGTATTTT
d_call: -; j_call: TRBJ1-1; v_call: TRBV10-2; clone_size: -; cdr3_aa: CASRGVDYTEAFF; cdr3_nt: TGCGCCAGCAGGGGGGTTGATTACACTGAAGCTTTCTTT
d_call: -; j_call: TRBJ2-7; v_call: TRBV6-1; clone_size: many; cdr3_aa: CASSYRPGSNGDEQYF; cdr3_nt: TGTGCCAGCAGTTATCGTCCCGGGTCAAATGGTGACGAGCAGTACTTC
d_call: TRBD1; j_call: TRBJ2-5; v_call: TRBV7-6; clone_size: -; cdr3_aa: CASSLTRTGPWETQYF; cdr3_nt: TGTGCCAGCAGCTTAACCCGGACAGGGCCGTGGGAGACCCAGTACTTC
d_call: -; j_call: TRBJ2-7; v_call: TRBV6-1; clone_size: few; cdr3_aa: CASSTASSYEQYF; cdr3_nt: TGTGCCAGCAGTACGGCTAGCTCGTACGAGCAGTACTTC
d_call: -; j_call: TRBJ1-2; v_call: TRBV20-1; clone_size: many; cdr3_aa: CSAYLGGTNYGYTF; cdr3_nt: TGCAGTGCCTACCTGGGAGGGACTAACTATGGCTACACCTTC
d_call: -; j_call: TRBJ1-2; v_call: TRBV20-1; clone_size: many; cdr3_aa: CSAEAGTDIYGYTF; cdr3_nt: TGCAGTGCTGAAGCCGGGACGGATATTTATGGCTACACCTTC
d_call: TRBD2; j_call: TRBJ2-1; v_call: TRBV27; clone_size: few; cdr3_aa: CASSSRLAGVYEQFF; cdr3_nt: TGTGCCAGCAGTTCCAGACTAGCGGGAGTATATGAGCAGTTCTTC
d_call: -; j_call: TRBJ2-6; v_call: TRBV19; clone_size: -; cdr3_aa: CASTSSGGTGANVLTF; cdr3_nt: TGTGCCAGTACCTCCTCGGGGGGCACTGGGGCCAACGTCCTGACTTTC
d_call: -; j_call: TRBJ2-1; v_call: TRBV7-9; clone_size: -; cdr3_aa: CASSLTGTAGTQRNEQFF; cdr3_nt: TGTGCCAGCAGTTTAACCGGGACGGCGGGGACTCAAAGGAATGAGCAGTTCTTC
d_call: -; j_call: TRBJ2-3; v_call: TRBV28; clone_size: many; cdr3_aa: CASDARFRTDTQYF; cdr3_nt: TGTGCCAGCGATGCCCGGTTCCGCACAGATACGCAGTATTTT
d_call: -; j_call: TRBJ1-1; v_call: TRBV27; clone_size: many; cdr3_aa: CASSEVWNTEAFF; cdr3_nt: TGTGCCAGCAGTGAGGTGTGGAACACTGAAGCTTTCTTT
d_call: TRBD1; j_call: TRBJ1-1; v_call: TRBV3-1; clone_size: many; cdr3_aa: CASQGAVNTEAFF; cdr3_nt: TGTGCCAGCCAGGGGGCGGTGAACACTGAAGCTTTCTTT